The rows below give T cell receptor beta chains drawn from one sample of a study of identical twins. Using its own MiXCR run on the 5' RACE reads, TCRdb lists one record per CDR3 protein. Of 1.5 million to 2 million distinct CDR3 sequences detected, about 32% appear once; the ten largest clones hold approximately 0.25%. Specimen: cord blood. The receptors shown here come from a newborn girl in good health. Each CDR3 is given with its conserved first and last residue. A D gene is named only where the DNA matches it firmly. Clone size is not always given. Where it is, it says once, few, many or a class for expanded clones.

length: 20; J: TRBJ2-3; V: TRBV12-3/TRBV12-4; size: -; D: TRBD2; CDR3: CASSSRSPMGLAGSADTEYF; DNA: TGTGCCAGCAGTTCCCGTAGTCCTATGGGACTAGCGGGGAGCGCAGATACGGAGTATTTT
length: 16; J: TRBJ2-3; V: TRBV28; size: -; D: TRBD2; CDR3: CASGENPGTRFDTQYF; DNA: TGTGCCAGCGGTGAGAACCCCGGGACTAGGTTCGATACGCAGTATTTT
length: 16; J: TRBJ2-1; V: TRBV4-2; size: -; D: -; CDR3: CASSQERAGTYNEQFF; DNA: TGTGCCAGCAGCCAAGAACGGGCGGGGACCTACAATGAGCAGTTCTTC
length: 15; J: TRBJ1-4; V: TRBV3-1; size: -; D: TRBD1; CDR3: CASSTNRGSNEKLFF; DNA: TGTGCCAGCAGCACAAACAGGGGGTCTAATGAAAAACTGTTTTTT
length: 15; J: TRBJ1-5; V: TRBV2; size: -; D: TRBD1; CDR3: CASRTGTDSNQPQHF; DNA: TGTGCCAGCAGAACCGGGACAGATAGCAATCAGCCCCAGCATTTT
length: 15; J: TRBJ2-4; V: TRBV20-1; size: -; D: -; CDR3: CSARGLFLAKNIQYF; DNA: TGCAGTGCTAGGGGACTGTTTCTAGCCAAAAACATTCAGTACTTC
length: 15; J: TRBJ1-5; V: TRBV20-1; size: -; D: TRBD1; CDR3: CSAEDRTYSNQPQHF; DNA: TGCAGTGCAGAGGACAGGACCTATAGCAATCAGCCCCAGCATTTT
length: 15; J: TRBJ1-1; V: TRBV5-6; size: few; D: TRBD1; CDR3: CASSLHNRGNTEAFF; DNA: TGTGCCAGCAGCTTGCACAACAGGGGAAACACTGAAGCTTTCTTT
length: 17; J: TRBJ2-7; V: TRBV20-1; size: -; D: TRBD1; CDR3: CSARDHPWIHRGYEQYF; DNA: TGCAGTGCTAGAGATCATCCCTGGATTCACAGGGGCTACGAGCAGTACTTC
length: 13; J: TRBJ2-1; V: TRBV2; size: many; D: -; CDR3: CASTQGSYNEQFF; DNA: TGTGCCAGCACACAGGGCTCCTACAATGAGCAGTTCTTC
length: 10; J: TRBJ2-1; V: TRBV20-1; size: many; D: -; CDR3: CSAAGNEQFF; DNA: TGCAGCGCTGCCGGGAATGAGCAGTTCTTC
length: 14; J: TRBJ2-2; V: TRBV12-3/TRBV12-4; size: -; D: -; CDR3: CASSFGEGTGELFF; DNA: TGTGCCAGCAGTTTCGGGGAAGGCACCGGGGAGCTGTTTTTT
length: 15; J: TRBJ2-1; V: TRBV10-3; size: -; D: TRBD2; CDR3: CAISEMASGYNEQFF; DNA: TGTGCCATCAGTGAGATGGCTAGCGGTTACAATGAGCAGTTCTTC
length: 15; J: TRBJ2-7; V: TRBV20-1; size: few; D: -; CDR3: CSAEARDTWTYEQYF; DNA: TGCAGTGCCGAAGCCCGGGACACCTGGACCTACGAGCAGTACTTC
length: 18; J: TRBJ2-3; V: TRBV2; size: -; D: -; CDR3: CASRWKWTATTSTDTQYF; DNA: TGTGCCAGCAGGTGGAAATGGACGGCCACTACTAGCACAGATACGCAGTATTTT
length: 15; J: TRBJ2-1; V: TRBV7-9; size: -; D: TRBD2; CDR3: CASSYSGTDYNEQFF; DNA: TGTGCCAGCAGTTACAGCGGGACCGACTACAATGAGCAGTTCTTC
length: 15; J: TRBJ2-1; V: TRBV6-6; size: -; D: TRBD2; CDR3: CASSYIAGGYNEQFF; DNA: TGTGCCAGCAGTTACATAGCGGGGGGGTACAATGAGCAGTTCTTC
length: 17; J: TRBJ2-2; V: TRBV27; size: -; D: TRBD1; CDR3: CASSTRYRGYDTGELFF; DNA: TGTGCCAGCAGCACACGTTACAGGGGCTACGACACCGGGGAGCTGTTTTTT
length: 16; J: TRBJ1-2; V: TRBV12-3/TRBV12-4; size: -; D: TRBD1; CDR3: CASSREPQGRSYGYTF; DNA: TGTGCCAGCAGTCGGGAACCACAGGGGCGAAGCTATGGCTACACCTTC
length: 15; J: TRBJ2-7; V: TRBV5-1; size: many; D: TRBD2; CDR3: CASSSPGLALYEQYF; DNA: TGTGCCAGCAGTTCCCCCGGACTAGCCCTCTACGAGCAGTACTTC
length: 12; J: TRBJ2-7; V: TRBV20-1; size: -; D: -; CDR3: CSARGLLFEQYF; DNA: TGCAGTGCTAGAGGACTCCTCTTCGAGCAGTACTTC
length: 13; J: TRBJ2-3; V: TRBV5-1; size: once; D: TRBD2; CDR3: CASKSGRIDTQYF; DNA: TGCGCCAGCAAAAGCGGGAGGATCGATACGCAGTATTTT
length: 16; J: TRBJ2-6; V: TRBV24-1; size: -; D: -; CDR3: CAVGPGPSTGANVLTF; DNA: TGTGCCGTCGGACCGGGACCTTCAACTGGGGCCAACGTCCTGACTTTC
length: 14; J: TRBJ2-5; V: TRBV21-1; size: -; D: -; CDR3: CASSKLEIKETQYF; DNA: TGTGCCAGCAGCAAACTAGAGATCAAAGAGACCCAGTACTTC
length: 14; J: TRBJ2-3; V: TRBV7-9; size: few; D: -; CDR3: CASSVRSSTDTQYF; DNA: TGTGCCAGCTCGGTGCGCTCTAGCACAGATACGCAGTATTTT
length: 14; J: TRBJ2-7; V: TRBV29-1; size: few; D: -; CDR3: CSAVPLRGKSEQYF; DNA: TGCAGCGCCGTCCCCCTCCGAGGGAAAAGTGAGCAGTACTTC